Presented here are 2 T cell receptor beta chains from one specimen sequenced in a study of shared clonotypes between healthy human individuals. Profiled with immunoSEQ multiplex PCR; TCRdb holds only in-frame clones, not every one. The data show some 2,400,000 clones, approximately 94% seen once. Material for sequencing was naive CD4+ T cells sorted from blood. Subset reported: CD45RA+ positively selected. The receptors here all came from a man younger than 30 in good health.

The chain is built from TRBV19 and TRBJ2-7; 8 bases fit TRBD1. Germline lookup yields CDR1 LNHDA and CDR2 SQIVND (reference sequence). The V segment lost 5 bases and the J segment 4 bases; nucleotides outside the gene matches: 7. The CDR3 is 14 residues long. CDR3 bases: TGTGCCAGTAGTGTCCGACAGGGGTATTACGAGCAGTACTTC. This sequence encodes CASSVRQGYYEQYF.

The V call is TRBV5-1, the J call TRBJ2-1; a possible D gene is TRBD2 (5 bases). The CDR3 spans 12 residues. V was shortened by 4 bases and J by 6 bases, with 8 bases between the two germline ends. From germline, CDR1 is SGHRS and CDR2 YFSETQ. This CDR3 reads CASSITSNEQFF. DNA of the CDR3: TGCGCCAGCAGCATTACTAGCAATGAGCAGTTCTTC.